This is a list of T cell receptor beta chains from one sample in a study of T cell repertoires in cytomegalovirus infection. Each CDR3 protein gets one entry after TCRdb re-called the reads with MiXCR. The sample carries approximately 190,000 distinct CDR3 sequences, under 30% recorded once. The sequenced sample was PBMCs. The receptors were gathered from a human donor in good health (CMV status not recorded). Some clones in this sample may be carry-over from other donors' samples. The CDR3 runs from the conserved cysteine through the conserved F or W. A D gene is named only where the DNA matches it firmly. The size entry is marked missing in some rows and otherwise reads once, few, many or a size class.

CASRPVLWGETQYF	TGTGCCAGCAGACCCGTCCTTTGGGGAGAGACCCAGTACTTC	-	TRBJ2-5	-	TRBV7-8
CASAGQGYGYTF	TGTGCCAGCGCTGGACAGGGCTATGGCTACACCTTC	-	TRBJ1-2	TRBD1	TRBV6-2/TRBV6-3
CASSQGESSSYEQYF	TGTGCCAGCAGCCAAGGAGAGTCCAGCTCCTACGAGCAGTACTTC	-	TRBJ2-7	-	TRBV14
CASSLDNTEAFF	TGTGCCAGCAGCTTAGACAACACTGAAGCTTTCTTT	few	TRBJ1-1	-	TRBV7-8
CASSPRVAGAQETQYF	TGTGCCAGCAGTCCCCGGGTAGCGGGGGCGCAAGAGACCCAGTACTTC	-	TRBJ2-5	TRBD2	TRBV12-3/TRBV12-4
CTSRREENTEAFF	TGTACCAGCCGCCGGGAGGAGAACACTGAAGCTTTCTTT	-	TRBJ1-1	-	TRBV6-8
CASSLSRAVGGELFF	TGTGCCAGCAGCTTATCCAGGGCGGTAGGCGGGGAGCTGTTTTTT	few	TRBJ2-2	-	TRBV11-2
CASSLWTGSHSPLHF	TGTGCCAGCAGCTTGTGGACAGGGAGCCATTCACCCCTCCACTTT	-	TRBJ1-6	TRBD1	TRBV7-9
CASGVGNQPQHF	TGTGCCAGTGGGGTTGGCAATCAGCCCCAGCATTTT	few	TRBJ1-5	-	TRBV19
CSALAGGRYNEQFF	TGCAGTGCGTTAGCGGGGGGGCGATACAATGAGCAGTTCTTC	few	TRBJ2-1	TRBD2	TRBV20-1
CASSFPRGRNTEAFF	TGTGCCAGCAGTTTCCCCCGTGGGCGGAACACTGAAGCTTTCTTT	few	TRBJ1-1	-	TRBV6-6
CASSSTATKPQHF	TGTGCCAGCAGCTCGACAGCCACTAAGCCCCAGCATTTT	-	TRBJ1-5	-	TRBV12-3/TRBV12-4
CATTGGLMNTEAFF	TGTGCCACCACGGGCGGACTCATGAACACTGAAGCTTTCTTT	-	TRBJ1-1	-	TRBV15
CASILTRTGNTEAFF	TGTGCCAGCATCCTAACCCGGACGGGGAACACTGAAGCTTTCTTT	-	TRBJ1-1	-	TRBV6-2/TRBV6-3
CASSYSKDRGEKAGNTIYF	TGTGCCAGCAGTTACTCGAAGGACCGCGGCGAAAAAGCTGGAAACACCATATATTTT	-	TRBJ1-3	-	TRBV6-2/TRBV6-3
CASSLSQGDKNF	TGTGCCAGCAGCTTGTCCCAGGGGGATAAGAACTTC	-	TRBJ2-7	TRBD1	TRBV5-5
CASSFPFGQRGNGYTF	TGTGCCAGCAGCTTTCCCTTCGGACAGAGGGGGAATGGCTACACCTTC	-	TRBJ1-2	-	TRBV5-1
CASSAGSNTEAFF	TGTGCCAGCAGCGCCGGGAGTAACACTGAAGCTTTCTTT	many	TRBJ1-1	-	TRBV7-3
CASTYRRGSYEQYF	TGTGCCAGCACCTATCGACGGGGATCCTACGAGCAGTACTTC	few	TRBJ2-7	-	TRBV6-5
CASSPSLIGTLNQPQHF	TGTGCCAGCAGTCCCTCTCTGATCGGGACACTCAATCAGCCCCAGCATTTT	-	TRBJ1-5	-	TRBV6-1
CASSQRPRGEKLFF	TGTGCCAGCAGCCAAAGGCCCAGGGGTGAAAAACTGTTTTTT	-	TRBJ1-4	-	TRBV3-1
CASSRRGSRQPQHF	TGTGCCAGCAGCCGGAGGGGGAGCAGACAGCCCCAGCATTTT	many	TRBJ1-5	-	TRBV7-6
CASSSGTEDLRNYGYTF	TGTGCCAGCAGTTCCGGGACAGAGGATTTGAGGAACTATGGCTACACCTTC	-	TRBJ1-2	TRBD1	TRBV6-1
CASSLARFRRPDEAFF	TGTGCCAGCAGCTTAGCCAGATTCAGGAGGCCAGACGAAGCTTTCTTT	many	TRBJ1-1	-	TRBV7-8
CASSWTEQETQYF	TGTGCCAGCAGCTGGACAGAACAAGAGACCCAGTACTTC	few	TRBJ2-5	-	TRBV7-6
CASGDRATYGYTF	TGTGCCAGCGGCGACAGGGCTACTTATGGCTACACCTTC	many	TRBJ1-2	TRBD1	TRBV7-2
CASSQDGGGYYGYTF	TGTGCCAGCAGCCAAGATGGAGGGGGCTACTATGGCTACACCTTC	-	TRBJ1-2	TRBD1	TRBV14
CSVEDRGKLFF	TGCAGCGTTGAAGACAGGGGAAAACTGTTTTTT	few	TRBJ1-4	-	TRBV29-1